Listed here are 5 T cell receptor beta chains from one sample, sequenced in a study of cytomegalovirus exposure and HLA in healthy donors. PCR used 60 Vbeta primers and 13 Jbeta primers. Profiling relied on immunoSEQ multiplex PCR, and the TCRdb table lists in-frame clones only, not all of them. The repertoire consists of 180,000 or so clones, with 82% occurring once and the leading ten covering more than 1.5%. The specimen was PBMCs. Source of these receptors: a middle-aged man in good health and CMV-seronegative.

V and J are TRBV19 and TRBJ2-2, with a tentative D call TRBD1 (6 bases). The CDR3 length is 15 residues. CDR1 and CDR2 from the germline V gene are LNHDA and SQIVND (reference sequence). The V end was cut by 8 bases, the J end by 6 bases, with 19 bases between. The CDR3 bases are TGTGCCAGTTCACCTACAGGGTTAGTGGCCGGGGAGCTGTTTTTT. This codes for CASSPTGLVAGELFF. The complete variable domain, with remaining parts taken from reference TRBV19 and TRBJ2-2, reads DGGITQSPKYLFRKEGQNVTLSCEQNLNHDAMYWYRQDPGQGLRLIYYSQIVNDFQKGDIAEGYSVSREKKESFPLTVTSAQKNPTAFYLCASSPTGLVAGELFFGEGSRLTVL.

The J gene is TRBJ1-3, the V gene TRBV28, with D maybe TRBD1 (6 bases). Trimming took 1 base from V and 4 from J, leaving 14 bases between them. Germline loops: CDR1 MDHEN, CDR2 SYDVKM. The CDR3 extends over 16 amino acids. This CDR3 reads CASSLSSGRGGNTIYF. CDR3 in DNA: TGTGCCAGCAGTTTATCCTCCGGCAGGGGAGGAAACACCATATATTTT.

This chain joins TRBV5-1 and TRBJ2-1, with TRBD2 matching over 10 bases. Germline V gene data show CDR1 as SGHRS and CDR2 as YFSETQ. V gave up 4 bases and J gave up 2 bases; unmatched junction bases: 12. The CDR3 runs to 18 residues. DNA of the CDR3: TGCGCCAGCAGCCCGCAGCCGCTAGGACTAGCGGCCTACAATGAGCAGTTCTTC. Its protein product is CASSPQPLGLAAYNEQFF.

The chain carries TRBV7-8 and TRBJ2-7; TRBD2 agrees at 12 bases. Germline V gene data show CDR1 as SGHVS and CDR2 as FQNEAQ. Unmatched junction bases numbered 7, after V lost 4 bases and J lost 6 bases. This CDR3 comprises 15 residues. CDR3 bases: TGTGCCAGCAGCTCTACGACTAGCGGGAGTAGCGAGCAGTACTTC. It codes for CASSSTTSGSSEQYF.

CDR3 protein: CASSLVASGERNTQYF. CDR3 nucleotides: TGTGCCAGCAGCTTAGTGGCTAGCGGAGAGCGAAATACGCAGTATTTT. J is TRBJ2-3 and V is TRBV7-2; 7 positions agree with TRBD2. Germline V gene lookup returns CDR1 SGHTA and CDR2 FQGNSA. Trimming took 1 base from V and 7 from J; bases not matched to a gene: 11. The CDR3 is 16 residues long. Complete variable domain (other parts from reference TRBV7-2 and TRBJ2-3): GAGVSQSPSNKVTEKGKDVELRCDPISGHTALYWYRQSLGQGLEFLIYFQGNSAPDKSGLPSDRFSAERTGGSVSTLTIQRTQQEDSAVYLCASSLVASGERNTQYFGPGTRLTVL.